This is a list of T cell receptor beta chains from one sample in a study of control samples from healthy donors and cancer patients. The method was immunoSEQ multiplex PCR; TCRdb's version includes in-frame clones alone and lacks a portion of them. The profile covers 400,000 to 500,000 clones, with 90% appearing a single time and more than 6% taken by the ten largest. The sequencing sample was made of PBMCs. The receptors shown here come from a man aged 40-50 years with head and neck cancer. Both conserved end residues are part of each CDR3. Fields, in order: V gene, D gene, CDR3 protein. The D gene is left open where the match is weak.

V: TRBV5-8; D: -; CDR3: CASSLEGSRLSNSPLHF
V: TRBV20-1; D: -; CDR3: CSARGPYEQYF
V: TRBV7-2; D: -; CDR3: CASSLQHRRDQPQHF
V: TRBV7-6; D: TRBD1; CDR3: CASSLGTGIEQYF
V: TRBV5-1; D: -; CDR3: CASSLRDGNSPLHF
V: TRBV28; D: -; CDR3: CASRTPAGDFAEAFF
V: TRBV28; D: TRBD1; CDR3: CASSSDGTDPSYEQYF
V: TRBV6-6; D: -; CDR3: CASTTPGPSTGELFF
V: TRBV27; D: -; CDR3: CASSSSDRALTNEKLFF
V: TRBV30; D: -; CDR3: CAWSDSLDGNQPQHF
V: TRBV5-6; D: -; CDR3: CASSFMGTYEQYF
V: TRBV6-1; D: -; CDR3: CASSEEQGWYNEQFF
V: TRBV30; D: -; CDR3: CAWIDGKSRGYETQYF
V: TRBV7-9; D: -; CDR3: CASSLESQPQHF
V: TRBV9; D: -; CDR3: CASSVVSVQLPNEQFF
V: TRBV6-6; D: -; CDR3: CASSYSTPNTEAFF
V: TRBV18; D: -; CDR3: CASSQQGGQPQHF
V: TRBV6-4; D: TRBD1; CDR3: CASSDSTRGRGQGYTF
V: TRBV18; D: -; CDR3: CASSRGDSSYEQYF
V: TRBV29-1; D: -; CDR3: CSVAGATGTDTQYF
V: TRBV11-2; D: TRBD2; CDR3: CASSLDYPTSGGISTDTQYF
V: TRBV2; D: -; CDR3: CASSGGRVEAFF
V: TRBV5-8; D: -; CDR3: CASFLVGVQPQHF
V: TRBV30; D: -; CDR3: CAWSDQADGYTF
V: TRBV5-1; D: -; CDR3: CASSPLIGNGNEQFF
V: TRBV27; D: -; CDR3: CASSLAGSPSGEQYF
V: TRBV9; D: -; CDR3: CASSVFSGYSGNTIYF
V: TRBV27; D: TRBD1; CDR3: CASSPRGALGRANYGYTF
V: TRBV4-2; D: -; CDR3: CASSQGQETQYF
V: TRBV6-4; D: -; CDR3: CASSEQGGTEAFF
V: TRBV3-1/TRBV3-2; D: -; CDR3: CASSRGTPSYEQYF
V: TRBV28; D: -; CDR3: CASSPPADRFWGYTF
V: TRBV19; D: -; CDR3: CASSRSSWNTEAFF
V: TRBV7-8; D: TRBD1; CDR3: CASSLRTGNSYEQYF
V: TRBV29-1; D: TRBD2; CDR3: CSVWTSGTSSYNEQFF
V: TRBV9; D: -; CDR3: CASSVGSGPGNTIYF
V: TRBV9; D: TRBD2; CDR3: CASSMRKRASGVVADTQYF
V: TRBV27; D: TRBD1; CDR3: CASRKDRVQGYTF
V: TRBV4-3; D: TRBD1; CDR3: CASSQEATGVSYEQYF
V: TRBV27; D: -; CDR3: CASSRYYSGNTIYF
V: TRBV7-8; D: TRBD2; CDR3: CASSIPILAAAETQYF
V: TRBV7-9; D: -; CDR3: CASSLIPARGSLF
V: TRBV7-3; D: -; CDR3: CASSFGGAANVLTF
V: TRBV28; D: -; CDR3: CASSVRGPNEKLFF
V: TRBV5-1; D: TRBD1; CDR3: CASSREQGDQEAQYF
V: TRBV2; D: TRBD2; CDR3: CASSPGLAGGSSYEQYF
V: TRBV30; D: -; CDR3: CAWKGAIRWPYNSPLHF
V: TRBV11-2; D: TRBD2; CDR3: CASGRGETQYF
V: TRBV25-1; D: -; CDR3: CASSDGQHYSPLHF
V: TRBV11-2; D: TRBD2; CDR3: CASSSGRGYYEQYF
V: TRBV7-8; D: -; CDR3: CASSLIGAFANTGELFF
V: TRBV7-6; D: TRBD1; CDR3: CASSRGTGSSYNEQFF
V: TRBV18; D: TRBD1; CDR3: CASSQGQGAQHF
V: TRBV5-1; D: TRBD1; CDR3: CASSRWTGIAYEQYF
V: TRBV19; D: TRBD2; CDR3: CASSDEGLAETETQYF
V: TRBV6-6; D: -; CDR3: CASSYSTQAGEAFF
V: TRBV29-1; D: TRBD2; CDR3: CSVDLGVVAGGTGELFF
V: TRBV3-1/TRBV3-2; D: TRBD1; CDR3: CASSQTGQGSYEQYF